A single sample is the source of the 23 T cell receptor beta chains below, sequenced in a study of shared clonotypes between healthy human individuals. Some clones are missing from TCRdb's copy, which holds only in-frame ones; the method was immunoSEQ multiplex PCR. Here the sample spans almost 750,000 clones, 55% to 75% being singletons. The material sequenced was memory CD4+ T cells sorted from blood. Described subset: CD45RA-negative fraction. The origin of the receptors is a woman between 25 and 40 years old in good health.

The V and J genes are TRBV10-3 and TRBJ2-1; 8 bases map to TRBD1. The germline V gene encodes CDR1 ENHRY and CDR2 SYGVKD. J was trimmed by 9 bases and V by 6 bases; bases with no gene match: 13. The CDR3 extends over 15 amino acids. CDR3 sequence: CAIRERTGTEGEQFF. CDR3 bases: TGTGCCATCAGGGAGAGGACAGGGACAGAAGGTGAGCAGTTCTTC.

The chain combines TRBV2 with TRBJ2-2; TRBD1 matches at 9 bases. From germline, CDR1 is SNHLY and CDR2 FYNNEI. Trimming at V came to 5 bases and at J to 2 bases, leaving 6 bases not matched to a gene. The CDR3 covers 16 residues. The CDR3 sequence is CASSKETGGNTGELFF. The DNA of the CDR3 is TGTGCCAGCAGTAAGGAGACAGGGGGAAACACCGGGGAGCTGTTTTTT.

The chain recombines TRBV15 with TRBJ2-7; 9 nucleotides match TRBD2. This CDR3 has 14 residues. Trimming removed 2 bases from V and 2 bases from J; junction bases left unmatched: 1. The germline V gene has CDR1 LNHNV and CDR2 YYDKDF (reference sequence). The CDR3 DNA reads as TGTGCCACCAGCAGAACTAGCGGGCCCTACGAGCAGTACTTC. It yields the protein CATSRTSGPYEQYF.

CDR3 amino acids: CASAQINEQFF. The CDR3 coding sequence is TGTGCCAGCGCACAGATCAATGAGCAGTTCTTC. V is TRBV2 and J is TRBJ2-1; D gene ambiguous. This CDR3 is 11 amino acids long. Per germline, CDR1 SNHLY and CDR2 FYNNEI. The ends were cut back, 8 bases at V and 6 bases at J, with 8 bases in the middle.

This chain joins TRBV6-1 and TRBJ1-5; no reliable D call. V dropped 2 bases and J dropped 7 bases, with 15 bases sitting between them. The CDR3 is 15 residues long. Per germline, CDR1 MNHNS and CDR2 SASEGT. As DNA, the CDR3 is TGTGCCAGCAGTGAACAAGGGAGACGAGGCCAGCCCCAGCATTTT. It translates to CASSEQGRRGQPQHF.

This chain joins TRBV27 and TRBJ1-3; TRBD1 aligns across 7 bases. Trimming at V came to 6 bases and at J to 2 bases, leaving 10 bases not matched to a gene. The CDR3 has 16 amino acids. From germline, CDR1 is MNHEY and CDR2 SMNVEV (reference sequence). The CDR3 loop is CASSQQRQGAGNTIYF. DNA of the CDR3: TGTGCCAGCAGCCAACAGCGACAGGGCGCTGGAAACACCATATATTTT.

V is TRBV2 and J is TRBJ2-7; D ambiguous. This CDR3 spans 13 amino acids. The V end lost 3 bases, the J end lost 7 bases, and 13 bases lay between the germline ends. Germline-derived CDR1 and CDR2 are SNHLY and FYNNEI. This CDR3 reads CASSDLRVREQYF. CDR3 coding DNA: TGTGCCAGCAGTGACTTAAGGGTTAGGGAGCAGTACTTC.

This chain links TRBV2 with TRBJ2-5; D perhaps matches TRBD2 (6 bases). This CDR3 comprises 15 residues. Trimming left V 6 bases short and J 5 bases short, with 19 bases between. The germline CDR1 and CDR2 sequences are SNHLY and FYNNEI. The CDR3 DNA is TGTGCCAGCAGGAGGACGAATGGCCGGGGGGAGACCCAGTACTTC. Protein product: CASRRTNGRGETQYF.

The chain has TRBV5-1 and TRBJ2-7, with D perhaps TRBD2 (6 bases). This CDR3 comprises 13 residues. Trimming took off 0 bases at V and 3 bases at J, with 7 bases between the two ends. Germline V gene data show CDR1 as SGHRS and CDR2 as YFSETQ. CDR3 in DNA: TGCGCCAGCAGCTTGGGGGGAGGCTACGAGCAGTACTTC. Translated: CASSLGGGYEQYF.

This clone has only a few counts. V usage is TRBV18 and J usage is TRBJ2-5; D gene unclear. Germline CDR1 and CDR2: KGHSH and LQKENI. CDR3 length: 16 residues. The germline V and J ends were trimmed by 3 bases and 2 bases, with 16 bases remaining between them. CDR3 sequence: CASSPIGRLKQETQYF. In DNA, the CDR3 is TGTGCCAGCTCACCGATCGGACGATTAAAACAAGAGACCCAGTACTTC. The variable domain in full, with the rest retrieved from reference TRBV18 and TRBJ2-5, is NAGVMQNPRHLVRRRGQEARLRCSPMKGHSHVYWYRQLPEEGLKFMVYLQKENIIDESGMPKERFSAEFPKEGPSILRIQQVVRGDSAAYFCASSPIGRLKQETQYFGPGTRLLVL.

The rearrangement uses TRBV19 and TRBJ2-7, with 7 bases lining up with TRBD1. This CDR3 region has 13 residues. Germline CDR1 and CDR2: LNHDA and SQIVND (reference sequence). The V and J ends lost 5 bases and 2 bases, in that order; junction bases with no gene match: 3. The CDR3 DNA is TGTGCCAGTAGTCCTCAGGGGGCCTACGAGCAGTACTTC. Protein: CASSPQGAYEQYF.

The J gene is TRBJ1-2, the V gene TRBV6-5; D not resolved. The V gene's germline CDR1 is MNHEY and CDR2 SVGAGI. This CDR3 is 11 amino acids long. Trimming cost V 7 bases and J 4 bases, with 7 bases left between them. The CDR3 bases are TGTGCCAGCAAACACACCTATGGCTACACCTTC. Translated, it gives CASKHTYGYTF.

The chain is built from TRBV6-6 and TRBJ2-1, with 8 bases fitting TRBD2. CDR1 is MNHNY, CDR2 SVGAGI, per germline (reference sequence). CDR3 length equals 15 residues. J lost 2 bases, V lost 6 bases, and 6 bases had no gene match. The CDR3 loop is CASSPLADAYNEQFF. The CDR3 coding sequence is TGTGCCAGCAGCCCACTAGCGGACGCCTACAATGAGCAGTTCTTC.

This clone was found once. The chain links TRBV9 to TRBJ2-1; TRBD2 matches at 7 bases. V lost 0 bases and J lost 0; bases outside the gene matches: 6. From germline, CDR1 is SGDLS and CDR2 YYNGEE. The CDR3 runs 17 residues. For the CDR3, the DNA is TGTGCCAGCAGCGTAGTAAGCGGGAAGAGCTCCTACAATGAGCAGTTCTTC. As protein: CASSVVSGKSSYNEQFF.

This chain joins TRBV28 and TRBJ2-1; 12 nucleotides match TRBD1. The CDR3 loop spans 18 amino acids. The germline gives CDR1 MDHEN, CDR2 SYDVKM. Trimming at V came to 5 bases and at J to 3 bases, leaving 11 bases not matched to a gene. DNA of the CDR3: TGTGCCAGCAGTATCAGGCCGGGACAGGGGGCTTTCTACAATGAGCAGTTCTTC. Amino acid sequence: CASSIRPGQGAFYNEQFF.

The rearrangement uses TRBV14 and TRBJ1-1; D unresolved. The CDR3 length is 13 residues. CDR1 and CDR2 (germline): SGHDN, FVKESK. V was trimmed by 4 bases and J by 6 bases, leaving 12 bases between them. CDR3 amino acids: CASSPNLAAEAFF. The CDR3 DNA reads as TGTGCCAGCAGCCCCAACTTGGCGGCTGAAGCTTTCTTT.

The chain joins TRBV5-3 to TRBJ1-5; 7 bases map to TRBD1. TRBV5-3 is annotated as an ORF whose role is uncertain. V lost 6 bases and J lost 3; bases outside the gene matches: 12. The CDR3 covers 16 residues. The CDR3 sequence is CARIFKRDSLNQPQHF. DNA of the CDR3: TGTGCCAGAATCTTTAAACGGGACAGCCTCAATCAGCCCCAGCATTTT.

This sequence joins TRBV18 and TRBJ1-2, with D possibly matching TRBD1 (5 bases). In germline, CDR1 is KGHSH, CDR2 LQKENI. Trimming removed 1 base at V and 6 bases at J, with 18 bases between. This CDR3 contains 16 residues. The CDR3 protein is CASSPLDGASIDGYTF. CDR3 in DNA: TGTGCCAGCTCACCACTTGACGGGGCTTCTATAGATGGCTACACCTTC.

The chain carries TRBV7-9 and TRBJ2-5; D unclear. Trimming shortened V by 0 bases and J by 5 bases, and 13 bases separated the two germline ends. CDR3 length: 15 amino acids. CDR1 is SEHNR and CDR2 is FQNEAQ in the germline V gene (reference sequence). The CDR3 nucleotides read TGTGCCAGCAGCTTAGCTGGCGGACGAGAGGAGACCCAGTACTTC. Its translation is CASSLAGGREETQYF. The full variable domain, completed using reference TRBV7-9 and TRBJ2-5, is DTGVSQNPRHKITKRGQNVTFRCDPISEHNRLYWYRQTLGQGPEFLTYFQNEAQLEKSRLLSDRFSAERPKGSFSTLEIQRTEQGDSAMYLCASSLAGGREETQYFGPGTRLLVL.

This rearrangement joins TRBV6-5 to TRBJ2-3; D remains unclear. In germline, CDR1 is MNHEY, CDR2 SVGAGI. V was pared by 5 bases and J by 2 bases, with 11 bases between. The CDR3 has 14 residues. The CDR3 sequence: CASSRDGNTDTQYF. DNA for the CDR3: TGTGCCAGCAGTAGAGACGGCAACACAGATACGCAGTATTTT.

Note on this clone: A clone one base away is much larger, so this may be a read error. In the same sample, other DNA sequences code for this CDR3. The chain uses TRBV9 and TRBJ2-1; the match to TRBD2 covers 9 bases. CDR1 is SGDLS, CDR2 YYNGEE, per germline. Trimming at V came to 0 bases and at J to 4 bases, leaving 2 bases not matched to a gene. The CDR3 is made up of 15 amino acids. CDR3 sequence reads: CASSVGLAGYNEQFF. The CDR3, as DNA: TGTGCCAGCAGCGTAGGGCTAGCGGGGTACAATGAGCAGTTCTTC.

The chain recombines TRBV30 with TRBJ1-1; 10 bases map to TRBD1. V lost 7 bases to trimming and J lost 1 base; unmatched junction nucleotides: 6. Germline V CDR1 and CDR2: GTSNPN, SVGIG (reference sequence). This CDR3 has 14 amino acids. The CDR3 loop reads CAYGTGAGNTEAFF. Written as DNA, the CDR3 is TGTGCCTACGGGACAGGGGCGGGGAACACTGAAGCTTTCTTT.

The V and J genes are TRBV29-1 and TRBJ2-3; the D gene is possibly TRBD2 (6 bases). V was trimmed by 3 bases and J by 1 base, leaving 11 bases between them. The germline V gene encodes CDR1 SQVTM and CDR2 ANQGSEA. This CDR3 has 14 amino acids. The CDR3 nucleotides are TGCAGCGTTGACCTTCCTAGCGGCACAGATACGCAGTATTTT. Its translation: CSVDLPSGTDTQYF.